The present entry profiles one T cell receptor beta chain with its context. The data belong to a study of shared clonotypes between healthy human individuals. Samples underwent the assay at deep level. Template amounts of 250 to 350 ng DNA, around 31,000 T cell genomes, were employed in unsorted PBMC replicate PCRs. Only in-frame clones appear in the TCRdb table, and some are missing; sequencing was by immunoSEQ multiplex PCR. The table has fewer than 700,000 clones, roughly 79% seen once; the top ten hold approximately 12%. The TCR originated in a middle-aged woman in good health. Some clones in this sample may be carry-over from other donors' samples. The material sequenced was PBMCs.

In DNA form, the CDR3 reads TGTGCCAGCTCGCCCGGCGGGAGGGCCTACGAGCAGTACTTC. As protein: CASSPGGRAYEQYF. This rearrangement joins TRBV6-5 to TRBJ2-7, with 9 nucleotides matching TRBD2. With V trimmed by 8 bases and J by 2 bases, 7 bases remained unmatched. Per germline, CDR1 MNHEY and CDR2 SVGAGI. This CDR3 spans 14 amino acids.